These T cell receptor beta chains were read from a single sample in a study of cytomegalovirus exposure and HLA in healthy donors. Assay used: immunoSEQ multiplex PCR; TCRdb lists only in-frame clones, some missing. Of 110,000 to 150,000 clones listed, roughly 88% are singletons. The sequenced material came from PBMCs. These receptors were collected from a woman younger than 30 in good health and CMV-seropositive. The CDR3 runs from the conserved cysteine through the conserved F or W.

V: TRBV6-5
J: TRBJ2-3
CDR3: CASSSPDTQYF

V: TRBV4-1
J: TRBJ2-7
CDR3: CASSQVWTGLVIPYEQYF

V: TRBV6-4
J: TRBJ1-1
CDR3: CASSEGTENTEAFF

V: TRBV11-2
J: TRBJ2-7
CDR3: CASSLPLWDSLPHEQYF

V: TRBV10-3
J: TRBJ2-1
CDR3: CAISETGTSRYNEQFF

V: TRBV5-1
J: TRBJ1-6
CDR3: CASSNPPGQTNSPLHF

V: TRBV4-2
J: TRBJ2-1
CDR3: CASSQEPLAGGLSYNEQFF

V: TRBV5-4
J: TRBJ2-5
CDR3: CASSLDRGQETQYF

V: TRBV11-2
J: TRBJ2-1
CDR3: CASSLHSGSGRYEQFF

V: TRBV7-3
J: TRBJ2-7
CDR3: CASSLGTSGRAKYF

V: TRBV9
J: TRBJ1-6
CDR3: CASSVEAVGGAPLHF

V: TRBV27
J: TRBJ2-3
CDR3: CASSHTDTQYF

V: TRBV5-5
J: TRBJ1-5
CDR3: CASSLGPGNQPQHF

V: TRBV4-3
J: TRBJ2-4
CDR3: CASSQVGGDGRDIQYF

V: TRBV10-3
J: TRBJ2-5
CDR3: CAIRTTGTQETQYF